This is a list of T cell receptor beta chains from one sample in a study of blood T cell repertoires in COVID-19. The table came from immunoSEQ multiplex PCR; TCRdb's copy has only in-frame clones and leaves some out. The sample gives 120,000 to 150,000 clones, roughly 90% of which show up once; approximately 1.2% is in the top ten. The sequenced material came from PBMCs or T cells enriched from blood (not recorded which). The receptors were sampled from a young woman with acute COVID-19. Each CDR3 is given with its conserved first and last residue. Each record gives: J gene, clone size, D gene, V gene, CDR3 protein, CDR3 DNA. D genes are given only for firm matches. Part of the rows lack a size; the others show once, few, many or a class for expanded clones.

TRBJ2-3 . . TRBV11-2 CASSLVWEGTDTQYF TGTGCCAGCAGCTTAGTTTGGGAGGGCACAGATACGCAGTATTTT
TRBJ1-1 . . TRBV20-1 CSARDSPRAFF TGCAGTGCTAGAGACTCACCCCGGGCTTTCTTT
TRBJ2-3 . TRBD2 TRBV19 CASRLAGGGDTQYF TGTGCCAGTAGGCTAGCGGGAGGAGGAGATACGCAGTATTTT
TRBJ2-1 . TRBD2 TRBV5-1 CASSPSGSSYNEQFF TGCGCCAGCAGCCCTAGCGGGAGCTCCTACAATGAGCAGTTCTTC
TRBJ1-4 . . TRBV29-1 CSVDLDPTNEKLFF TGCAGCGTTGATCTAGACCCAACTAATGAAAAACTGTTTTTT
TRBJ2-7 . . TRBV27 CASSLGAGQPGEQYF TGTGCCAGCAGTTTGGGTGCAGGTCAGCCGGGGGAGCAGTACTTC
TRBJ2-1 . TRBD2 TRBV27 CASSQGLAGWEQFF TGTGCCAGCAGTCAGGGACTAGCGGGATGGGAGCAGTTCTTC
TRBJ1-2 . . TRBV6-6 CASSRQTGGTDRYTF TGTGCCAGCAGTCGACAGACTGGGGGGACTGATCGCTACACCTTC
TRBJ2-1 . . TRBV18 CASSPASSSGEQFF TGTGCCAGCTCACCAGCCAGTTCCTCAGGGGAGCAGTTCTTC
TRBJ1-5 . . TRBV21-1 CASSKVAVQPQHF TGTGCCAGCAGCAAAGTCGCAGTCCAGCCCCAGCATTTT
TRBJ2-5 . . TRBV11-1 CASGEEQETQYF TGTGCCAGCGGCGAGGAGCAAGAGACCCAGTACTTC
TRBJ2-5 . TRBD1 TRBV2 CASSAWGQGASYQETQYF TGTGCCAGCAGTGCCTGGGGACAGGGGGCCTCGTACCAAGAGACCCAGTACTTC
TRBJ1-1 . . TRBV6-4 CASSDQAGDTEAFF TGTGCCAGCAGTGACCAGGCAGGGGACACTGAAGCTTTCTTT
TRBJ1-5 . . TRBV27 CASSSLQGPGQPQHF TGTGCCAGCAGTTCACTTCAGGGTCCCGGACAGCCCCAGCATTTT
TRBJ2-7 . . TRBV19 CASSIALGRGEQYF TGTGCCAGTAGTATAGCTCTGGGGAGAGGCGAGCAGTACTTC
TRBJ1-2 . TRBD1 TRBV28 CASSRGQGGNYGYTF TGTGCCAGCAGTAGAGGACAGGGAGGGAACTATGGCTACACCTTC
TRBJ1-6 . TRBD1 TRBV5-5 CASSISQGANSPLHF TGTGCCAGCAGCATTTCCCAGGGGGCTAATTCACCCCTCCACTTT
TRBJ2-1 . TRBD1 TRBV5-5 CASSTTGTVDEQFF TGTGCCAGCAGCACAACCGGGACAGTGGATGAGCAGTTCTTC
TRBJ2-3 . TRBD2 TRBV19 CASSIGLAGGADTQYF TGTGCCAGTAGTATTGGGCTAGCGGGAGGCGCAGATACGCAGTATTTT
TRBJ1-3 once . TRBV30 CAWGRGPSSGNTIYF TGTGCCTGGGGACGGGGTCCCAGCTCTGGAAACACCATATATTTT
TRBJ1-1 once . TRBV4-3 CASREGPGNTEAFF TGCGCCAGCAGGGAGGGACCAGGGAACACTGAAGCTTTCTTT
TRBJ1-3 . . TRBV6-5 CASSSNLRSGNTIYF TGTGCCAGCAGTTCTAATCTCAGGTCTGGAAACACCATATATTTT
TRBJ2-3 . . TRBV28 CASSMRGGTDTQYF TGTGCCAGCAGTATGCGGGGCGGCACAGATACGCAGTATTTT